Following are 8 T cell receptor beta chains from one sample sequenced in a study of identical twins. TCRdb independently ran MiXCR on the 5' RACE reads; one entry per CDR3 protein. The sample consists of 350,000 to 600,000 distinct CDR3 sequences, around 14% of them appearing once. The same specimen was also included in a second study, on yellow fever vaccine responses in identical twins.

The sample consisted of CD4+ T cells sorted from blood. These receptors were collected from a woman aged 18 to 35 in good health.

CDR3 protein: CASSPGGEANYGYTF. CDR3 in DNA: TGTGCCAGCAGCCCTGGGGGAGAAGCTAACTATGGCTACACCTTC. The chain combines TRBV11-3 with TRBJ1-2, with D tentatively TRBD1 (5 bases). Germline lookup yields CDR1 SGHNT and CDR2 YENEEA. Trimming stripped 5 bases from V and 0 bases from J, with 13 bases between. This CDR3 is built from 15 residues.

This clonotype was seen more than once but under ten times. V usage is TRBV29-1 and J usage is TRBJ2-2, with TRBD1 identical over 9 bases. Per the germline V gene, CDR1 is SQVTM and CDR2 is ANQGSEA. Trimming took 7 bases from V and 6 from J; bases not matched to a gene: 6. The length of the CDR3 is 13 residues. CDR3 sequence (DNA): TGCAGCGGGGGACAGGGCAAGGCCGGGGAGCTGTTTTTT. Protein: CSGGQGKAGELFF.

This clonotype was seen many times. This chain's CDR3 is CSVEGGGAVEAFF. The DNA for the CDR3 is TGCAGCGTTGAAGGAGGGGGGGCGGTTGAAGCTTTCTTT. This sequence joins TRBV29-1 and TRBJ1-1; D possibly corresponds to TRBD1 (6 bases). Trimming took off 1 base at V and 7 bases at J, with 13 bases between the two ends. Germline assignment: CDR1 SQVTM and CDR2 ANQGSEA. The CDR3 is 13 residues long.

The rearrangement links TRBV2 to TRBJ2-7; TRBD1 agrees at 8 bases. Germline-derived CDR1 and CDR2 are SNHLY and FYNNEI. V trimming: 6 bases; J trimming: 6 bases; junction bases outside the gene matches: 4. The CDR3 runs to 12 residues. This chain's CDR3 is CASRTGVGEQYF. The CDR3 bases are TGTGCCAGCAGGACAGGGGTTGGCGAGCAGTACTTC.

This clonotype was counted a few times. The chain uses TRBV11-2 and TRBJ1-5; 8 bases are shared with TRBD1. Germline V gene data show CDR1 as SGHAT and CDR2 as FQNNGV. With 5 bases clipped from V and 0 bases from J, the junction kept 12 bases outside the gene matches. CDR3 size: 18 residues. The CDR3 DNA follows: TGTGCCAGCAGCCAGCGGGAGCAGGGGGCCTTTAGCAATCAGCCCCAGCATTTT. The encoded protein is CASSQREQGAFSNQPQHF.

This clonotype was picked up many times. One end of the junction does not line up with germline, which may come from a read error. This sequence joins TRBV12-3 or TRBV12-4 and TRBJ2-7; perhaps TRBD1 as D (6 bases). The CDR3 totals 14 residues. CDR3 in DNA: TGTGCCAGCAGGTTAGGGACAAACTCCTACGAGCAGTACTTC. It is translated as CASRLGTNSYEQYF.

This clonotype was counted a few times. The chain combines TRBV28 with TRBJ1-4, with D possibly being TRBD1 (6 bases). V lost 2 bases and J lost 5, with 12 bases in between. The CDR3 consists of 15 residues. Germline CDR1 is MDHEN and CDR2 is SYDVKM. The CDR3 nucleotides read TGTGCCAGCAGTTTAAGGTCGGGGGGCAATGAAAAACTGTTTTTT. Its translation is CASSLRSGGNEKLFF.

This chain joins TRBV27 and TRBJ2-5; the D gene is possibly TRBD2 (5 bases). V lost 3 bases to trimming and J lost 5 bases, with 13 bases between them. CDR3 length: 14 residues. Germline CDR1 and CDR2: MNHEY and SMNVEV (reference sequence). CDR3 sequence reads: CASSFIGDWETQYF. DNA for the CDR3: TGTGCCAGCAGTTTTATCGGGGATTGGGAGACCCAGTACTTC.